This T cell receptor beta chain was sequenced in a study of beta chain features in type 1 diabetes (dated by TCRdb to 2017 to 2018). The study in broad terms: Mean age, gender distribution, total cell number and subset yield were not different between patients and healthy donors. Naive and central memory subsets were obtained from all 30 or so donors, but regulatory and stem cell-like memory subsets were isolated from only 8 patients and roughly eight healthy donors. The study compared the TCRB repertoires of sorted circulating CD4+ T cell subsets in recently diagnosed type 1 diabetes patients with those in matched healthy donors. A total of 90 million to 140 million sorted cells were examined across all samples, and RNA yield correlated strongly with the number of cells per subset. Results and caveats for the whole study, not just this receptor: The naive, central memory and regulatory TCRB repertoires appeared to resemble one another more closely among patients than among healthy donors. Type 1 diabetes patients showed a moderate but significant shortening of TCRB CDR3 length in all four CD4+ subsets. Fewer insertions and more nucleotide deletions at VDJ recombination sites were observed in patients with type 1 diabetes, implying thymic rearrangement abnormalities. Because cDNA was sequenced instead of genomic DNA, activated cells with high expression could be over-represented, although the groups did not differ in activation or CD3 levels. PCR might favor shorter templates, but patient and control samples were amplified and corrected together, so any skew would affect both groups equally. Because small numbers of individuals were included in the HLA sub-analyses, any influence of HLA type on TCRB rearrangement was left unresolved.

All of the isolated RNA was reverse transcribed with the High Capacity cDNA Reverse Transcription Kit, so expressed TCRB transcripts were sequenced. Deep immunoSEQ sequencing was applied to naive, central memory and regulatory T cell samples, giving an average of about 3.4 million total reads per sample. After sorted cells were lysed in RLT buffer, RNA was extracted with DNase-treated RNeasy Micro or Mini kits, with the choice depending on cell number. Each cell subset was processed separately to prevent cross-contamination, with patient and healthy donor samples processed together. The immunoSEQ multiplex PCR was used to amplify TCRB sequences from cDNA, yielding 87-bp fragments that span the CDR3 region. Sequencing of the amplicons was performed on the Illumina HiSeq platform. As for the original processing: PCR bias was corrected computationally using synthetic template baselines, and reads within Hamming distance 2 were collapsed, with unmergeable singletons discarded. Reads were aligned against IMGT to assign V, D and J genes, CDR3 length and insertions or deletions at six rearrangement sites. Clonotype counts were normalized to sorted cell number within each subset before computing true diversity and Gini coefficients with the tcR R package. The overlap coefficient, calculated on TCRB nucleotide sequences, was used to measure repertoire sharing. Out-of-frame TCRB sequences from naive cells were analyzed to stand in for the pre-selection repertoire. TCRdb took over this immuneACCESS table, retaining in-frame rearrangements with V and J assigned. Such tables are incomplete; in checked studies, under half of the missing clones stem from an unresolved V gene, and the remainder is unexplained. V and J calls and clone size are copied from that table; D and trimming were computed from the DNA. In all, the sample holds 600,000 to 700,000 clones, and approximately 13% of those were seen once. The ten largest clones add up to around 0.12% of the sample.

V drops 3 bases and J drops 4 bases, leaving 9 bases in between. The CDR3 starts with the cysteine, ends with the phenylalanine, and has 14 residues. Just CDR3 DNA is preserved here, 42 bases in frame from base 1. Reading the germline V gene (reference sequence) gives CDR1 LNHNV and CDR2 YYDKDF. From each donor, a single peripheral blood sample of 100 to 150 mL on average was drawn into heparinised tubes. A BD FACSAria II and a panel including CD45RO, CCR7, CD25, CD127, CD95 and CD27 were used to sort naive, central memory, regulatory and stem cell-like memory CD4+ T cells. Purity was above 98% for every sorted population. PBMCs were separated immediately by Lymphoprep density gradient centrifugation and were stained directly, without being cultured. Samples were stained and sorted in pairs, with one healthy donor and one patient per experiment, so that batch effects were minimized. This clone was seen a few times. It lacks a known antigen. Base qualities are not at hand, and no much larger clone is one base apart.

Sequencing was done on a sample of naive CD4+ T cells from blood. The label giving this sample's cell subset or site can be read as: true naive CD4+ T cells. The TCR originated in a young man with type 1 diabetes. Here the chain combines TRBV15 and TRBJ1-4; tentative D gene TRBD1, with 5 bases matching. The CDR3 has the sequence CATSRTEVNEKLFF. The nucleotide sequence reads TGTGCCACCAGCAGGACAGAAGTTAATGAAAAACTGTTTTTT.